The T cell receptor beta chain described here comes from a study of cytomegalovirus exposure and HLA in healthy donors. Germline V gene lookup returns CDR1 SGHTA and CDR2 FQGNSA. The CDR3 extends over 18 amino acids. V was pared by 2 bases and J by 0 bases, with 17 bases between. It was with 60 Vbeta and 13 Jbeta primers that the PCR ran. Sequenced by immunoSEQ multiplex PCR; TCRdb stores in-frame clones only, minus some. The table includes 150,000 to 200,000 clones, about three quarters detected once. This clonotype originated in a woman aged 50 to 60 in good health and CMV-seropositive. V usage is TRBV7-2 and J usage is TRBJ1-3; TRBD1 is a possible D gene (6 bases). The sequenced sample was PBMCs. The CDR3 spells CASSLYGYRAFSGNTIYF. CDR3 DNA sequence: TGTGCCAGCAGCTTATACGGGTACAGGGCATTCTCTGGAAACACCATATATTTT.